The present TCR beta chain was sequenced within a study of blood T cell repertoires in COVID-19. V was clipped by 5 bases and J by 8 bases, with 19 bases between them. The CDR3 length is 15 residues. From germline, CDR1 is SGHNT and CDR2 YENEEA. Using immunoSEQ multiplex PCR, the repertoire was profiled, and TCRdb retains in-frame clones only, with some absent. The sample includes roughly 250,000 clones, about 85% of them seen just once. The sample comprised peripheral blood. The chain employs TRBV11-3 and TRBJ1-3, with a possible D match to TRBD1 (5 bases). The sequence was collected from a man between 35 and 55 years old with acute or convalescent COVID-19. The CDR3 coding sequence is TGTGCCAGCAGCCCCCGCGGAGGGGATGCGGACACCATATATTTT. Its protein is CASSPRGGDADTIYF.